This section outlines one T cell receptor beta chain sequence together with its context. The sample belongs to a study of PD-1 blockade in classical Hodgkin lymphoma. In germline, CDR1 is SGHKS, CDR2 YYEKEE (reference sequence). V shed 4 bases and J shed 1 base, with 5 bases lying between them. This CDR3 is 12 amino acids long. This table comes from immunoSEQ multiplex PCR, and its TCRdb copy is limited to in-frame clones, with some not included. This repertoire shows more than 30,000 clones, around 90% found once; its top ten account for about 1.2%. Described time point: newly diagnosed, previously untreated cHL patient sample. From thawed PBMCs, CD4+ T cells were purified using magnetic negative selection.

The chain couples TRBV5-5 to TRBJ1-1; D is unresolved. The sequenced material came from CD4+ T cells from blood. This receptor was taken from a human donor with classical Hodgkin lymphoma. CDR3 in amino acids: CASSARNTEAFF. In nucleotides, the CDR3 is TGTGCCAGCAGCGCCAGGAACACTGAAGCTTTCTTT.